This TCR beta chain is from a study of CD8 T cells in ankylosing spondylitis (dated by TCRdb to between 2016 and 2019). A note on the overall study: The study profiled T cell receptor beta repertoires in healthy donors and ankylosing spondylitis patients to find disease-linked TCR variants. In total, the full study cohort was made up of about 99 healthy donors and 25 or so ankylosing spondylitis patients. Peripheral blood was sampled, and synovial fluid was also collected from ankylosing spondylitis patients.

Including the terminal cysteine and phenylalanine, the CDR3 comprises 14 residues. Here the CDR3 DNA is all that survives: 42 bases in frame from base 1. After removal of 2 bases from V and 10 bases from J, the junction retains 4 bases not matched to a gene. The germline V gene provides CDR1 ENHRY and CDR2 SYGVKD. Sequencing relied on an Illumina HiSeq 2500. Quantitative 5'-RACE with molecular barcodes was used to prepare TCR beta libraries. The original methods were these. A new computational method based on a probabilistic model of VDJ rearrangement was used to identify disease-linked TCR variants. TCRdb ran its own pipeline on the public reads, namely fastp trimming at Q25 and MiXCR clone calling, and kept in-frame beta chains. Records with the same CDR3 protein are collapsed into one entry carrying the most frequent genes and DNA. The V and J calls were not made by the authors but by TCRdb's processing. Here the sample has 150,000 to 200,000 distinct CDR3 sequences; about an eighth occur a single time. In total, the top ten clones hold approximately 11% of the sample.

In its sample, this clonotype was seen many times. Its antigen target is currently unknown. Per-base qualities were not stored, and no clone one base away is much larger. The study at large found these results: A CD8+ phenotype was shown by the disease-linked clones, which were found at relatively low frequencies in peripheral blood. Significant enrichment of the disease-linked clones was reported in matched synovial fluid samples from ankylosing spondylitis patients. Some motif variants had previously been reported in the synovial fluid and blood of reactive arthritis patients, which suggests shared mechanisms of disease initiation. A TCR beta motif of fewer than 10 highly homologous amino acid variants appeared characteristic of blood from ankylosing spondylitis patients.

The chain couples TRBV10-3 to TRBJ1-3, with 11 middle bases fitting TRBD1. The TCR was taken from a female donor with ankylosing spondylitis or in good health (not recorded which). The material sequenced was blood, either unsorted or a sorted T cell fraction (not recorded which). The CDR3 amino acid sequence is: CAISEGQGARTIYF. The DNA sequence follows: TGTGCCATCAGTGAGGGACAGGGGGCCCGGACCATATATTTT.